Here is one T cell receptor beta chain with its context. The antigen is not known. Germline CDR1 LNHDA, CDR2 SQIVND (reference sequence). The CDR3 extends over 12 amino acids. V was shortened by 6 bases and J by 3 bases, with 8 bases between the two germline ends. This sample was included in a study of T cell repertoires in cytomegalovirus infection. Study-wide background: Indications came from public TCR beta signatures; they pointed to CMV infection and to a matching HLA type.

From the reads, TCRdb called clonotypes with MiXCR, one entry per CDR3 protein. The sample has 830,000 or so distinct CDR3 sequences; approximately 32% are singletons. This TCR derives from a human donor in good health (CMV status not recorded). Some clones in this sample may be carry-over from other donors' samples. This material consisted of cultured CD8+ T cells from PBMCs, taken from culture after CMV antigen stimulation. V usage is TRBV19 and J usage is TRBJ1-2; the D is unclear. CDR3 region: CASRGIYYGYTF. CDR3 nucleotides: TGTGCCAGTAGGGGCATATACTATGGCTACACCTTC.